The 17 T cell receptor beta chains presented below share a single source sample, sequenced in a study of early T cells in non-severe SARS-CoV-2 infection. TCRdb itself ran the 5' RACE reads through MiXCR, one entry per CDR3 protein. This sample has roughly 120,000 distinct CDR3 sequences, with more than 13% found just once. Material: whole blood. The origin of the receptors is an adult who was a healthcare worker with PCR-confirmed SARS-CoV-2 infection or an uninfected control (not recorded which).

Regarding this clonotype: This is likely a read error, given that the CDR3 carries no conserved phenylalanine or tryptophan at its end. The rearrangement uses TRBV12-3 or TRBV12-4 and TRBJ2-3; unclear D gene. This CDR3 contains 15 residues. V lost 6 bases to trimming and J lost 6 bases, with 19 bases between them. This CDR3 is CASRGIGGSLDTQYS. The CDR3 DNA reads as TGTGCCAGCAGGGGGATAGGCGGCTCTTTGGATACGCAGTATTCT.

This chain connects TRBV27 to TRBJ2-7; D possibly corresponds to TRBD2 (6 bases). The CDR3 has 16 amino acids. Germline loops: CDR1 MNHEY, CDR2 SMNVEV (reference sequence). V dropped 5 bases and J dropped 6 bases, with 23 bases sitting between them. The CDR3 protein is CASSPHLGGRASEQYF. The DNA of the CDR3 is TGTGCCAGCAGTCCCCACCTGGGGGGAAGGGCCTCCGAGCAGTACTTC.

This clonotype was seen only a few times. V usage is TRBV4-1 and J usage is TRBJ2-2; maybe TRBD1 (6 bases). The germline V gene has CDR1 MGHRA and CDR2 YSYEKL. Trimming shortened V by 3 bases and J by 6 bases, and 11 bases separated the two germline ends. The CDR3 spans 14 residues. The CDR3 sequence is CASSHREGAGELFF. The CDR3 DNA is TGCGCCAGCAGCCATAGAGAGGGGGCCGGGGAGCTGTTTTTT.

The table lists this clonotype with many counts. The gene calls are TRBV6-1 and TRBJ1-5, with 7 bases fitting TRBD1. CDR1 is MNHNS and CDR2 is SASEGT in the germline V gene. The CDR3 is made up of 15 amino acids. J lost 1 base, V lost 6 bases, and 6 bases had no gene match. In DNA, the CDR3 is TGTGCCAGCAGGGGACAGACCTTGAGCAATCAGCCCCAGCATTTT. It is translated as CASRGQTLSNQPQHF.

The chain employs TRBV5-1 and TRBJ2-5; possibly TRBD1 for D (6 bases). V lost 0 bases to trimming and J lost 3 bases, with 12 bases between them. Looked up from germline, CDR1 is SGHRS and CDR2 is YFSETQ. This CDR3 is 15 amino acids long. The CDR3 DNA reads TGCGCCAGCAGCTTGGTCCAGGGGTTAAAAGAGACCCAGTACTTC. This translates into CASSLVQGLKETQYF.

This clonotype was observed a handful of times. This sequence joins TRBV7-2 and TRBJ1-1; D gene unclear. Germline V CDR1 and CDR2: SGHTA, FQGNSA. This CDR3 spans 13 amino acids. The V end lost 3 bases, the J end lost 1 base, and 6 bases lay between the germline ends. Here the CDR3 DNA reads TGTGCCAGCAGCTTCGGCCCGAACACTGAAGCTTTCTTT. The encoded protein is CASSFGPNTEAFF. The variable domain in full, completed from reference TRBV7-2 and TRBJ1-1, reads GAGVSQSPSNKVTEKGKDVELRCDPISGHTALYWYRQSLGQGLEFLIYFQGNSAPDKSGLPSDRFSAERTGGSVSTLTIQRTQQEDSAVYLCASSFGPNTEAFFGQGTRLTVV.

This clonotype was observed a single time. The DNA for the CDR3 is TGCAGTGCTAGAAGGACGGCGGGCGCTGAAGCTTTCTTT. The encoded protein is CSARRTAGAEAFF. The chain carries TRBV20-1 and TRBJ1-1; D remains ambiguous. Trimming removed 2 bases at V and 6 bases at J, with 13 bases between. CDR1 and CDR2 from the germline V gene are DFQATT and SNEGSKA (reference sequence). This CDR3 comprises 13 residues.

The V gene is TRBV6-6, the J gene TRBJ2-3; 8 nucleotides align to TRBD2. Germline lookup yields CDR1 MNHNY and CDR2 SVGAGI (reference sequence). Trimming cost V 2 bases and J 2 bases; bases outside gene matches: 3. The CDR3 is made up of 15 amino acids. The CDR3 sequence: CASSYRLAITDTQYF. CDR3 coding DNA: TGTGCCAGCAGTTACCGACTAGCGATCACAGATACGCAGTATTTT.

The chain combines TRBV10-3 with TRBJ2-3, with D uncertain. This CDR3 is built from 13 residues. Germline-derived CDR1 and CDR2 are ENHRY and SYGVKD. V lost 0 bases and J lost 3, with 4 bases in between. CDR3 bases: TGTGCCATCAGTGAGTCCAGAACAGATACGCAGTATTTT. This encodes CAISESRTDTQYF.

This clonotype was detected only a few times. The rearrangement joins TRBV4-1 to TRBJ2-1; no firm D call. The CDR3 runs 14 residues. With 9 bases removed from V and 2 bases from J, the gap between germline ends came to 14 bases. Germline lookup yields CDR1 MGHRA and CDR2 YSYEKL. The CDR3 sequence is CARYLTTTYNEQFF. The CDR3 coding sequence is TGCGCCAGGTATCTAACAACAACCTACAATGAGCAGTTCTTC.

This clonotype occurred many times. The V and J genes are TRBV10-3 and TRBJ2-7, with 7 bases fitting TRBD1. The germline CDR1 and CDR2 sequences are ENHRY and SYGVKD. The CDR3 runs to 13 residues. J was trimmed by 2 bases and V by 5 bases; bases with no gene match: 3. CDR3 coding DNA: TGTGCCATCAGTTCGGGACAGACCTACGAGCAGTACTTC. This codes for CAISSGQTYEQYF.

This clonotype was seen a handful of times. The chain carries TRBV20-1 and TRBJ2-7; TRBD1 aligns across 7 bases. V was clipped by 6 bases and J by 3 bases; unmatched bases: 14. This CDR3 is 15 amino acids long. Germline V gene sequence: CDR1 DFQATT, CDR2 SNEGSKA (reference sequence). This chain's CDR3 is CSASQPGQRYYEQYF. Here the CDR3 DNA reads TGCAGTGCCAGTCAACCGGGACAGAGATACTACGAGCAGTACTTC.

In this sample, this clonotype turned up a few times. J is TRBJ2-1 and V is TRBV2; 10 positions match TRBD2. The V gene end was trimmed by 5 bases and the J gene end by 6 bases; junction bases not matched to a gene: 10. The CDR3 contains 16 residues. Germline V lookup: CDR1 SNHLY, CDR2 FYNNEI. The CDR3 coding sequence is TGTGCCAGCAGTTACCAGGGAGGGACTAGCGCCAATGAGCAGTTCTTC. Translation: CASSYQGGTSANEQFF.

V usage is TRBV20-1 and J usage is TRBJ2-2; perhaps D is TRBD1 or TRBD2 (5 bases each). Deletions cut 6 bases from V and 4 bases from J, with 18 bases between. Germline V gene data show CDR1 as DFQATT and CDR2 as SNEGSKA (reference sequence). CDR3 size: 15 residues. CDR3 region: CSASGQGRATGELFF. Here the CDR3 DNA reads TGCAGTGCCTCTGGGCAGGGACGGGCCACCGGGGAGCTGTTTTTT.

This clonotype was picked up a small number of times. This sequence joins TRBV10-3 and TRBJ2-5, with D unclear. Trimming removed 5 bases from V and 2 bases from J, with 6 bases in between. CDR3 length: 12 amino acids. Germline V gives CDR1 ENHRY, CDR2 SYGVKD. The DNA for the CDR3 is TGTGCCATCAGTCTGGAACAAGAGACCCAGTACTTC. Amino acid sequence: CAISLEQETQYF.

In DNA form, the CDR3 reads TGTGCCAGCAGCGTAAATCAGGGACTGGGTGGCTACACCTTC. The encoded protein is CASSVNQGLGGYTF. The chain combines TRBV9 with TRBJ1-2; weak D call: TRBD1 (5 bases). Trimming shortened V by 1 base and J by 7 bases, and 14 bases separated the two germline ends. CDR1 is SGDLS, CDR2 YYNGEE, per germline. CDR3 length equals 14 residues.

This clonotype was found many times. The J gene is TRBJ1-5, the V gene TRBV7-6; D gene unclear. V was clipped by 5 bases and J by 4 bases, with 9 bases between them. The CDR3 extends over 13 amino acids. Germline V lookup: CDR1 SGHVS, CDR2 FNYEAQ. This chain's CDR3 is CASSPAENQPQHF. The CDR3 DNA is TGTGCCAGCAGCCCAGCCGAAAATCAGCCCCAGCATTTT. Together with reference TRBV7-6 and TRBJ1-5, the CDR3 gives the full variable domain: GAGVSQSPRYKVTKRGQDVALRCDPISGHVSLYWYRQALGQGPEFLTYFNYEAQQDKSGLPNDRFSAERPEGSISTLTIQRTEQRDSAMYRCASSPAENQPQHFGDGTRLSIL.